These T cell receptor beta chains were read from a single sample in a study of memory CD4+ T cells and cytomegalovirus serostatus. Method: immunoSEQ multiplex PCR; TCRdb's copy keeps in-frame clones and lacks some. The data hold fewer than 40,000 clones, with nearly 80% observed a single time. Material for sequencing was memory CD4+ T cells from blood. The receptor source for this set is an adult in good health and CMV-seronegative. CDR3s include the opening cysteine and the closing phenylalanine or tryptophan. D genes are given only for firm matches. Rows may omit the clone size; those that give it use once, few, many or a size class.

v_gene: TRBV18; abundance: -; d_gene: -; j_gene: TRBJ1-6; CDR3aa: CASSPNPQGDTYNSPLHF; CDR3nt: TGTGCCAGCTCACCAAACCCACAAGGGGACACCTATAATTCACCCCTCCACTTT
v_gene: TRBV7-8; abundance: -; d_gene: -; j_gene: TRBJ2-6; CDR3aa: CASSSNGPGANVLTF; CDR3nt: TGTGCCAGCAGCTCAAACGGGCCTGGGGCCAACGTCCTGACTTTC
v_gene: TRBV28; abundance: once; d_gene: -; j_gene: TRBJ1-2; CDR3aa: CASSMLFVYRTNYGYTF; CDR3nt: TGTGCCAGCAGCATGCTCTTTGTATACAGGACTAACTATGGCTACACCTTC
v_gene: TRBV4-1; abundance: few; d_gene: -; j_gene: TRBJ2-7; CDR3aa: CASSQDAGYYEQYF; CDR3nt: TGCGCCAGCAGCCAAGATGCGGGATACTACGAGCAGTACTTC
v_gene: TRBV9; abundance: -; d_gene: TRBD1; j_gene: TRBJ1-2; CDR3aa: CASSGTGHGYTF; CDR3nt: TGTGCCAGCAGCGGGACAGGGCATGGCTACACCTTC
v_gene: TRBV7-2; abundance: -; d_gene: -; j_gene: TRBJ1-2; CDR3aa: CASSPTSSLREGNYGYTF; CDR3nt: TGTGCCAGCAGTCCTACCTCGTCCTTAAGGGAGGGTAACTATGGCTACACCTTC
v_gene: TRBV30; abundance: -; d_gene: -; j_gene: TRBJ2-6; CDR3aa: CAWSVQIKAGVGNVLTF; CDR3nt: TGTGCCTGGAGTGTACAGATAAAGGCAGGGGTTGGCAACGTCCTGACTTTC
v_gene: TRBV27; abundance: -; d_gene: TRBD1; j_gene: TRBJ2-7; CDR3aa: CASSSPDRAGSYEQYF; CDR3nt: TGTGCCAGCAGTTCACCTGACAGGGCCGGCTCCTACGAGCAGTACTTC
v_gene: TRBV29-1; abundance: -; d_gene: TRBD1; j_gene: TRBJ2-3; CDR3aa: CSVGQGLTDTQYF; CDR3nt: TGCAGCGTTGGACAGGGGCTCACAGATACGCAGTATTTT
v_gene: TRBV7-6; abundance: -; d_gene: -; j_gene: TRBJ2-5; CDR3aa: CASSLEVDSRGTQYF; CDR3nt: TGTGCCAGCAGCTTAGAAGTGGACAGTCGTGGGACCCAGTACTTC
v_gene: TRBV10-3; abundance: -; d_gene: -; j_gene: TRBJ1-1; CDR3aa: CAISESNSMNTEAFF; CDR3nt: TGTGCCATCAGTGAGTCGAACAGTATGAACACTGAAGCTTTCTTT
v_gene: TRBV9; abundance: -; d_gene: -; j_gene: TRBJ2-2; CDR3aa: CASSGVVHTGELFF; CDR3nt: TGTGCCAGCAGCGGGGTGGTTCACACCGGGGAGCTGTTTTTT
v_gene: TRBV18; abundance: -; d_gene: TRBD1; j_gene: TRBJ1-1; CDR3aa: CASSPGQGLGRSTEAFF; CDR3nt: TGTGCCAGCTCACCGGGACAGGGTTTGGGAAGGAGCACTGAAGCTTTCTTT
v_gene: TRBV5-4; abundance: few; d_gene: TRBD1; j_gene: TRBJ2-7; CDR3aa: CASTKDRGYEQYF; CDR3nt: TGTGCCAGCACCAAGGACAGGGGGTACGAGCAGTACTTC
v_gene: TRBV7-9; abundance: -; d_gene: -; j_gene: TRBJ2-3; CDR3aa: CASSLVEGTDTQYF; CDR3nt: TGTGCCAGCAGCTTAGTGGAGGGGACAGATACGCAGTATTTT
v_gene: TRBV7-8; abundance: few; d_gene: -; j_gene: TRBJ1-2; CDR3aa: CASSLDRQVYGYTF; CDR3nt: TGTGCCAGCAGCTTAGACAGACAGGTCTATGGCTACACCTTC
v_gene: TRBV4-1; abundance: -; d_gene: -; j_gene: TRBJ1-5; CDR3aa: CASSHILRGRVNQPQHF; CDR3nt: TGCGCCAGCAGCCATATACTACGGGGGCGGGTCAATCAGCCCCAGCATTTT
v_gene: TRBV29-1; abundance: -; d_gene: -; j_gene: TRBJ1-2; CDR3aa: CSVDLRGGYGYTF; CDR3nt: TGCAGCGTTGATCTTAGGGGCGGCTATGGCTACACCTTC
v_gene: TRBV7-6; abundance: -; d_gene: TRBD2; j_gene: TRBJ2-7; CDR3aa: CASSLAGLAGPLGGEQYF; CDR3nt: TGTGCCAGCAGCTTAGCGGGACTAGCGGGACCCCTTGGTGGCGAGCAGTACTTC
v_gene: TRBV10-2; abundance: -; d_gene: TRBD2; j_gene: TRBJ2-4; CDR3aa: CASSALASGGVIAKNIQYF; CDR3nt: TGCGCCAGCAGTGCTCTCGCTAGCGGGGGGGTAATAGCCAAAAACATTCAGTACTTC
v_gene: TRBV30; abundance: -; d_gene: -; j_gene: TRBJ2-3; CDR3aa: CAWLAGALSTDTQYF; CDR3nt: TGTGCCTGGCTGGCGGGGGCTCTTTCCACAGATACGCAGTATTTT
v_gene: TRBV5-4; abundance: -; d_gene: TRBD2; j_gene: TRBJ2-1; CDR3aa: CASSLSGTSAVQFF; CDR3nt: TGTGCCAGCAGCTTAAGTGGGACTAGTGCCGTGCAGTTCTTC
v_gene: TRBV7-9; abundance: few; d_gene: -; j_gene: TRBJ2-3; CDR3aa: CASTPSKPDTQYF; CDR3nt: TGTGCCAGCACCCCTAGTAAACCAGATACGCAGTATTTT
v_gene: TRBV7-9; abundance: -; d_gene: TRBD1; j_gene: TRBJ1-1; CDR3aa: CASSQAGGGSGAFF; CDR3nt: TGTGCCAGCAGCCAGGCAGGGGGCGGATCAGGAGCTTTCTTT
v_gene: TRBV5-6; abundance: -; d_gene: TRBD1; j_gene: TRBJ1-2; CDR3aa: CASSLTNRGRYGYTF; CDR3nt: TGTGCCAGCAGCTTAACGAACAGGGGGAGGTATGGCTACACCTTC
v_gene: TRBV30; abundance: -; d_gene: TRBD1; j_gene: TRBJ1-2; CDR3aa: CAWSGQGRDGYTF; CDR3nt: TGTGCCTGGAGTGGACAGGGAAGGGATGGCTACACCTTC
v_gene: TRBV2; abundance: -; d_gene: -; j_gene: TRBJ2-7; CDR3aa: CASSEASGSEQYF; CDR3nt: TGTGCCAGCAGTGAAGCATCAGGATCCGAGCAGTACTTC
v_gene: TRBV2; abundance: -; d_gene: -; j_gene: TRBJ1-2; CDR3aa: CASTRAARGGYGYTF; CDR3nt: TGTGCCAGCACCAGAGCGGCCAGGGGAGGCTATGGCTACACCTTC
v_gene: TRBV5-8; abundance: few; d_gene: -; j_gene: TRBJ1-3; CDR3aa: CASSLEGLSGNTIYF; CDR3nt: TGTGCCAGCAGCTTAGAGGGGCTCTCTGGAAACACCATATATTTT
v_gene: TRBV11-2; abundance: -; d_gene: TRBD1; j_gene: TRBJ1-3; CDR3aa: CASSLDQPTGNKAGNTIYF; CDR3nt: TGTGCCAGCAGCTTAGATCAGCCGACAGGGAACAAAGCTGGAAACACCATATATTTT